Each of the 26 T cell receptor beta chains below was sequenced from the same sample in a study of T cell repertoires in cytomegalovirus infection. No cognate antigen is known for these TCRs. Using its own MiXCR run on the reads, TCRdb lists one record per CDR3 protein. The sample has roughly 700,000 distinct CDR3 sequences; around 32% are singletons. The sample here was cultured PBMCs, taken from culture after CMV antigen stimulation. The receptors derive from a human donor in good health (CMV status not recorded). Some clones in this sample may be carry-over from other donors' samples.

The chain links TRBV29-1 to TRBJ1-2; D unresolved. Trimming took 7 bases from V and 2 from J, leaving 17 bases between them. Germline-derived CDR1 and CDR2 are SQVTM and ANQGSEA. The CDR3 covers 14 residues. CDR3 nucleotides: TGCAGCGGGGGTAGGGAGGGAAAGAACTATGGCTACACCTTC. Translated, it gives CSGGREGKNYGYTF.

V gene TRBV7-8 combines with J gene TRBJ2-2, with a possible D match to TRBD2 (5 bases). This CDR3 contains 17 residues. The germline gives CDR1 SGHVS, CDR2 FQNEAQ. V lost 0 bases, J lost 6 bases, and 17 bases lay in between. The CDR3 DNA reads TGTGCCAGCAGCTTAGCGCGGGTCGTGGGAAGCGCCGGGGAGCTGTTTTTT. This sequence encodes CASSLARVVGSAGELFF.

This sequence joins TRBV5-1 and TRBJ2-2; D gene ambiguous. Germline V gene sequence: CDR1 SGHRS, CDR2 YFSETQ. Trimming cost V 0 bases and J 6 bases, with 18 bases left between them. The CDR3 loop spans 17 amino acids. CDR3 residues: CASSLGIWDEHAGELFF. CDR3 sequence (DNA): TGCGCCAGCAGCTTGGGGATTTGGGATGAACACGCCGGGGAGCTGTTTTTT. The full variable domain, in which reference TRBV5-1 and TRBJ2-2 provide the parts outside the CDR3, is KAGVTQTPRYLIKTRGQQVTLSCSPISGHRSVSWYQQTPGQGLQFLFEYFSETQRNKGNFPGRFSGRQFSNSRSEMNVSTLELGDSALYLCASSLGIWDEHAGELFFGEGSRLTVL.

This sequence joins TRBV12-3 or TRBV12-4 and TRBJ2-1; 7 bases are a match to TRBD1. There are 12 residues in the CDR3. Germline trimming cut 2 bases from V and 8 bases from J; bases unmatched to any gene: 0. CDR3 loop: CASSLRGHEQFF. The CDR3 nucleotides read TGTGCCAGCAGTTTAAGGGGGCATGAGCAGTTCTTC.

The CDR3 DNA reads TGCAGCGTTCTTTTGGACAGGGTCTATGGCTACACCTTC. Residues: CSVLLDRVYGYTF. This chain joins TRBV29-1 and TRBJ1-2; 8 bases fit TRBD1. The CDR3 contains 13 residues. Looked up from germline, CDR1 is SQVTM and CDR2 is ANQGSEA. J was trimmed by 4 bases and V by 5 bases; bases with no gene match: 6.

This clonotype was counted between two and nine times. The chain is built from TRBV28 and TRBJ1-5, with 7 nucleotides matching TRBD1. CDR3 length: 12 amino acids. V dropped 10 bases and J dropped 8; count of bases not matched to a gene: 8. CDR1 is MDHEN, CDR2 SYDVKM, per germline. CDR3 sequence reads: CATQTGLEPQHF. The CDR3 DNA sequence: TGTGCCACCCAGACAGGGCTGGAGCCCCAGCATTTT. Drawing the rest from reference TRBV28 and TRBJ1-5, the complete variable domain is DVKVTQSSRYLVKRTGEKVFLECVQDMDHENMFWYRQDPGLGLRLIYFSYDVKMKEKGDIPEGYSVSREKKERFSLILESASTNQTSMYLCATQTGLEPQHFGDGTRLSIL.

This clonotype was seen more than once but under ten times. The V call is TRBV5-4, the J call TRBJ2-4; 7 bases agree with TRBD2. Trimming at V came to 4 bases and at J to 6 bases, leaving 7 bases not matched to a gene. The CDR3 is made up of 14 amino acids. Germline assignment: CDR1 SGHNT and CDR2 YYREEE (reference sequence). The CDR3 sequence: CASSITGGRNIQYF. Here the CDR3 DNA reads TGTGCCAGCAGCATAACGGGGGGTAGAAACATTCAGTACTTC.

This clonotype has more than one count but fewer than ten. V and J are TRBV12-3 or TRBV12-4 and TRBJ1-5, with a possible D match to TRBD1 (5 bases). Trimming left V 2 bases short and J 7 bases short, with 9 bases between. The CDR3 runs to 13 residues. The DNA for the CDR3 is TGTGCCAGCAGTTTATATGGGGACCAGCCCCAGCATTTT. Protein: CASSLYGDQPQHF.

The V gene is TRBV2, the J gene TRBJ1-1; D is possibly TRBD1 (5 bases). The ends were cut back, 2 bases at V and 10 bases at J, with 14 bases in the middle. The CDR3 length is 13 residues. Per the germline V gene, CDR1 is SNHLY and CDR2 is FYNNEI. The CDR3 region has the DNA TGTGCCAGCAGTGAAATAGGGGAACGCAGAGCTTTCTTT. It translates to CASSEIGERRAFF.

The CDR3: CASSFSGGANEQFF. In DNA form, the CDR3 reads TGTGCCAGCAGCTTTAGCGGGGGGGCGAATGAGCAGTTCTTC. The genes are TRBV7-8 and TRBJ2-1, with TRBD2 matching over 11 bases. J gave up 7 bases and V 3 bases, and 2 bases lay outside the gene matches. CDR3 length: 14 residues. CDR1 and CDR2 (germline): SGHVS, FQNEAQ.

The chain recombines TRBV20-1 with TRBJ2-5; tentatively, D is TRBD2 (6 bases). The CDR3 is made up of 14 amino acids. V lost 2 bases and J lost 3, with 13 bases in between. Germline V gene data show CDR1 as DFQATT and CDR2 as SNEGSKA (reference sequence). In DNA, the CDR3 is TGCAGTGCTAGAAGGGTCGGAGGGAAAGAGACCCAGTACTTC. Translation gives CSARRVGGKETQYF.

Written as DNA, the CDR3 is TGCAGTGCTAGTTCCGGGACAGGGCTTTGGGAGCAGTACTTC. This encodes CSASSGTGLWEQYF. This rearrangement joins TRBV20-1 to TRBJ2-7, with TRBD1 identical over 9 bases. The CDR3 spans 14 residues. Trimming took 3 bases from V and 7 from J; bases not matched to a gene: 10. Per germline, CDR1 DFQATT and CDR2 SNEGSKA (reference sequence).

This clonotype was counted between two and nine times. The rearrangement links TRBV7-9 to TRBJ2-1, with 11 bases lining up with TRBD1. V shed 5 bases, J shed 3 bases, and the junction held 12 bases outside the gene matches. Germline loops: CDR1 SEHNR, CDR2 FQNEAQ (reference sequence). The CDR3 loop spans 18 amino acids. CDR3 nucleotide sequence: TGTGCCAGCAGCACACCGGGACAGGGGGAGTGGGTCTACAATGAGCAGTTCTTC. Amino acid sequence: CASSTPGQGEWVYNEQFF. The entire variable domain, with the rest obtained from reference TRBV7-9 and TRBJ2-1, is as follows: DTGVSQNPRHKITKRGQNVTFRCDPISEHNRLYWYRQTLGQGPEFLTYFQNEAQLEKSRLLSDRFSAERPKGSFSTLEIQRTEQGDSAMYLCASSTPGQGEWVYNEQFFGPGTRLTVL.

The rearrangement links TRBV20-1 to TRBJ2-7; TRBD1 is a possible D gene (5 bases). CDR3 size: 13 residues. Germline V gives CDR1 DFQATT, CDR2 SNEGSKA (reference sequence). The CDR3 DNA sequence: TGCAGCCAGAAACGGACACGCACCTACGAGCAGTACTTC. Translating gives CSQKRTRTYEQYF.

With regard to this clonotype: A single base separates this from a much larger clone, so it may be a read error. This sequence joins TRBV20-1 and TRBJ2-1; 8 bases agree with TRBD1. V shed 6 bases and J 4 bases; nucleotides not matched to a gene: 14. Germline assignment: CDR1 DFQATT and CDR2 SNEGSKA (reference sequence). The CDR3 runs 16 residues. Written as DNA, the CDR3 is TGCAGTGCAAAGGACAGGGATATGGTACCATACAATGAGCAGTTCTTC. Amino acid sequence: CSAKDRDMVPYNEQFF.

This chain uses TRBV6-5 with TRBJ2-1; maybe TRBD2 (5 bases). CDR3 length: 13 residues. The germline V gene has CDR1 MNHEY and CDR2 SVGAGI. V dropped 2 bases and J dropped 8 bases, with 10 bases sitting between them. This chain's CDR3 is CASSYGRRDEQFF. CDR3 sequence (DNA): TGTGCCAGCAGTTACGGACGGCGGGATGAGCAGTTCTTC.

The rearrangement links TRBV29-1 to TRBJ1-1; TRBD1 aligns across 8 bases. Germline-derived CDR1 and CDR2 are SQVTM and ANQGSEA. This CDR3 has 13 amino acids. After removal of 6 bases from V and 5 bases from J, the junction contained 8 bases not matched to a gene. CDR3 DNA sequence: TGCAGCGTCACAGGGGGGAGAGGGACTGAAGCTTTCTTT. Its translation: CSVTGGRGTEAFF.

The gene calls are TRBV11-2 and TRBJ2-2, with D perhaps matching TRBD1 or TRBD2 (5 bases each). The CDR3 consists of 15 residues. Trimming removed 4 bases from V and 7 bases from J, with 16 bases in between. Per the germline V gene, CDR1 is SGHAT and CDR2 is FQNNGV. The CDR3 is CASSSSIGTGGELFF. The CDR3 bases are TGTGCCAGCAGCTCGTCCATCGGGACGGGCGGGGAGCTGTTTTTT.

The chain joins TRBV19 to TRBJ2-7; D is unclear. The CDR3 runs to 14 residues. CDR1 and CDR2 from the germline V gene are LNHDA and SQIVND (reference sequence). Trimming pared 2 bases from V and 3 bases from J, leaving 11 bases between. CDR3 in amino acids: CASSISGTNYEQYF. The CDR3, as DNA: TGTGCCAGTAGTATATCGGGTACCAACTACGAGCAGTACTTC.

V gene TRBV20-1 combines with J gene TRBJ1-2, with 7 positions matching TRBD1. CDR3 length equals 13 residues. Germline V gene data show CDR1 as DFQATT and CDR2 as SNEGSKA (reference sequence). Trimming cost V 6 bases and J 2 bases; bases outside gene matches: 6. Here the CDR3 DNA reads TGCAGTGCCCCGACAGGGAGCAACTATGGCTACACCTTC. This gives the protein CSAPTGSNYGYTF.

This rearrangement joins TRBV5-5 to TRBJ2-3; tentative D call: TRBD1 (6 bases). The CDR3 loop spans 14 amino acids. The ends were cut back, 6 bases at V and 6 bases at J, with 17 bases in the middle. Germline V lookup: CDR1 SGHKS, CDR2 YYEKEE (reference sequence). The CDR3 DNA reads as TGTGCCAGCAAGTTACAGGGTCTCGGGGATACGCAGTATTTT. Protein product: CASKLQGLGDTQYF.

The CDR3 sequence: CASSLGAANEQYF. In DNA form, the CDR3 reads TGTGCCAGCAGCTTAGGGGCGGCGAACGAGCAGTACTTC. V gene TRBV7-9 combines with J gene TRBJ2-7, with D unclear. This CDR3 contains 13 residues. Looked up from germline, CDR1 is SEHNR and CDR2 is FQNEAQ (reference sequence). V dropped 1 base and J dropped 5 bases, with 9 bases sitting between them.

In DNA form, the CDR3 reads TGTGCCAGCAGTGCTCTGGGAAATGAGCAGTTCTTC. This codes for CASSALGNEQFF. The rearrangement links TRBV2 to TRBJ2-1; D not certain. V lost 4 bases to trimming and J lost 7 bases, with 8 bases between them. This CDR3 contains 12 residues. Germline V lookup: CDR1 SNHLY, CDR2 FYNNEI.

The table lists this clonotype with many counts. As DNA, the CDR3 is TGTGCCAGCAGCTTAGGTGGACCTTGGGGTGAAAAACTGTTTTTT. Translating gives CASSLGGPWGEKLFF. V and J are TRBV7-2 and TRBJ1-4, with D hard to call. Germline V gene data show CDR1 as SGHTA and CDR2 as FQGNSA. The CDR3 runs 15 residues. Trimming removed 1 base from V and 7 bases from J, with 13 bases in between.

J is TRBJ2-4 and V is TRBV5-4, with 7 bases lining up with TRBD1. This CDR3 has 14 amino acids. With V trimmed by 3 bases and J by 5 bases, 5 bases remained unmatched. The germline gives CDR1 SGHNT, CDR2 YYREEE (reference sequence). The CDR3 here is CASSSVQGENIQYF. CDR3 bases: TGTGCCAGCAGCTCAGTCCAGGGGGAAAACATTCAGTACTTC.

A few counts support this clonotype. The chain combines TRBV7-6 with TRBJ2-4, with 7 nucleotides matching TRBD1. The germline gives CDR1 SGHVS, CDR2 FNYEAQ. With 3 bases clipped from V and 3 bases from J, the junction kept 8 bases outside the gene matches. The CDR3 covers 16 residues. The CDR3 sequence: CASSFGDRPYKNIQYF. DNA for the CDR3: TGTGCCAGCAGCTTCGGGGACAGACCCTACAAAAACATTCAGTACTTC.